What follows are 10 T cell receptor beta chains derived from one specimen sequenced in a study of blood T cell repertoires in COVID-19. Data came from immunoSEQ multiplex PCR; TCRdb stores just in-frame clones and leaves some out. Of under 300,000 clones in the sample, around 85% were seen once. What was sequenced was peripheral blood. The receptors derive from a man aged 55-75 years with acute or convalescent COVID-19.

The rearrangement joins TRBV7-2 to TRBJ1-1; the match to TRBD1 covers 8 bases. CDR1 and CDR2 from the germline V gene are SGHTA and FQGNSA. This CDR3 region has 15 residues. Trimming at V came to 4 bases and at J to 2 bases, leaving 6 bases not matched to a gene. As DNA, the CDR3 is TGTGCCAGCAGCTCCCGGACAGGGCTAAACACTGAAGCTTTCTTT. It yields the protein CASSSRTGLNTEAFF.

The V call is TRBV11-2, the J call TRBJ1-1, with unresolved D. Germline V gene lookup returns CDR1 SGHAT and CDR2 FQNNGV. Trimming removed 2 bases at V and 10 bases at J, with 14 bases between. The CDR3 spans 13 residues. The DNA of the CDR3 is TGTGCCAGCAGCTTAACAGACGGGAGTGGAGCTTTCTTT. Protein sequence: CASSLTDGSGAFF.

This clone was seen just once. The DNA for the CDR3 is TGTGCCACCAGCAGCTACAGGGGGGACACCGGGGAGCTGTTTTTT. Amino acids: CATSSYRGDTGELFF. The V and J genes are TRBV15 and TRBJ2-2, with 8 bases matching TRBD1. V gave up 3 bases and J gave up 3 bases; unmatched junction bases: 3. This CDR3 comprises 15 residues. The germline V gene encodes CDR1 LNHNV and CDR2 YYDKDF (reference sequence).

CDR3 DNA sequence: TGTGCCAGCAGCTTATACCAGGATAGCAATCAGCCCCAGCATTTT. Protein: CASSLYQDSNQPQHF. V and J are TRBV7-2 and TRBJ1-5; no clear D gene. The CDR3 totals 15 residues. V was cut by 2 bases and J by 0 bases, with 8 bases left in between. Germline CDR1 and CDR2: SGHTA and FQGNSA.

This chain connects TRBV9 to TRBJ2-2; 11 positions agree with TRBD2. The germline V gene has CDR1 SGDLS and CDR2 YYNGEE. The CDR3 is made up of 16 amino acids. Trimming removed 3 bases from V and 5 bases from J; junction bases left unmatched: 6. The CDR3 spells CASSGQTSGITGELFF. The CDR3 region has the DNA TGTGCCAGCAGCGGACAGACTAGCGGGATTACCGGGGAGCTGTTTTTT.

Only one count was recorded for this clone. V usage is TRBV28 and J usage is TRBJ1-2; 8 bases align to TRBD1. Germline assignment: CDR1 MDHEN and CDR2 SYDVKM. Trimming cost V 5 bases and J 8 bases; bases outside gene matches: 13. The CDR3 loop spans 15 amino acids. CDR3 amino acids: CASSDGQGYSIGYTF. The CDR3, as DNA: TGTGCCAGCAGTGACGGACAGGGATATTCTATCGGCTACACCTTC.

There are a few counts of this clone. The chain carries TRBV12-5 and TRBJ1-2, with D unresolved. Trimming shortened V by 2 bases and J by 4 bases, and 11 bases separated the two germline ends. CDR1 is LGHNT and CDR2 is FRNRAP in the germline V gene. The length of the CDR3 is 14 residues. This chain's CDR3 is CASGLPPTAYGYTF. The DNA for the CDR3 is TGTGCTAGTGGTTTGCCTCCCACAGCCTATGGCTACACCTTC.

The chain combines TRBV19 with TRBJ2-7, with 7 bases matching TRBD1. The CDR3 spans 14 residues. Germline V lookup: CDR1 LNHDA, CDR2 SQIVND (reference sequence). The J segment lost 5 bases and the V segment lost 6 bases, leaving 10 bases of the junction unmatched. In nucleotides, the CDR3 is TGTGCCAGTAGGTCCGGGACAGTTGCTGACGAGCAGTACTTC. Protein sequence: CASRSGTVADEQYF.

The V call is TRBV6-2 or TRBV6-3, the J call TRBJ2-7; D possibly corresponds to TRBD1 (7 bases). The CDR3 is 14 amino acids. V lost 5 bases, J lost 7 bases, and 18 bases lay in between. Germline CDR1 MNHEY, CDR2 SVGEGT. Written as DNA, the CDR3 is TGTGCCAGCAGTCTCACAGGGGCTGCGGGGGAGCAGTACTTC. This sequence encodes CASSLTGAAGEQYF.

This clone showed up just once. This chain uses TRBV5-6 with TRBJ2-3; 8 nucleotides line up with TRBD2. The germline CDR1 and CDR2 sequences are SGHDT and YYEEEE. V dropped 1 base and J dropped 4; count of bases not matched to a gene: 2. The CDR3 covers 14 residues. The CDR3 loop reads CASSLYGGADTQYF. DNA of the CDR3: TGTGCCAGCAGCTTGTACGGGGGGGCAGATACGCAGTATTTT.